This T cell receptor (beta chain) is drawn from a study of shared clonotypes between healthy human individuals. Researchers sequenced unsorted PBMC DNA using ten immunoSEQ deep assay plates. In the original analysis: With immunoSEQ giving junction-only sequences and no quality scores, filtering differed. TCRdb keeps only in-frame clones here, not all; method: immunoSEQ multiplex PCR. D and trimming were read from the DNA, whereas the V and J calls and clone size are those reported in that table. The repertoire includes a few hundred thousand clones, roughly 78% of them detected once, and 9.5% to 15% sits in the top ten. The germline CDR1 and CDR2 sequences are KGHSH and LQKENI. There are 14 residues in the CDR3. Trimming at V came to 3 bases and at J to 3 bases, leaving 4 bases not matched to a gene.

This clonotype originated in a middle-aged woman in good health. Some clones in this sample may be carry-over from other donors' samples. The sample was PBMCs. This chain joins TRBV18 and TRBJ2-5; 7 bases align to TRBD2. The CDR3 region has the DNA TGTGCCAGCTCACCGCTAGCGGCTGAAGAGACCCAGTACTTC. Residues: CASSPLAAEETQYF.